This TCR beta chain stems from a study of human T cells and chemical hapten exposure. Overall study context: Investigators sensitized about 2 cm by about 2 cm of upper inner arm skin with 2% DPC. Diagnoses of alopecia areata, totalis or universalis occurred in mostly female patients.

The library put unique molecular identifiers onto individual cDNA molecules. TCRdb re-called the RACE reads with MiXCR, one entry per CDR3 protein. The data show about 160,000 distinct CDR3 sequences, with approximately 30% seen just once and under 2.5% held by the top ten. Per the germline V gene, CDR1 is MGHRA and CDR2 is YSYEKL. Between the trimmed V and J ends, which lost 5 bases and 4 bases, there was a span of 21 bases. The CDR3 totals 16 residues. This sample's time point: patch test 3, about 24 weeks after DPC sensitization. This sample's treatment: therapeutic diphenylcyclopropenone sensitization with weekly scalp DPC.

The source was whole blood, collected in connection with sensitization to the hapten diphenylcyclopropenone (DPC). The genes are TRBV4-1 and TRBJ2-7; D gene uncertain. The origin of this receptor is a young woman with alopecia areata. Some clones in this sample may be carry-over from other donors' samples. The CDR3 spells CASSDLPRGKFYEQYF. The CDR3 DNA is TGCGCCAGCAGCGACCTTCCGCGCGGCAAATTTTACGAGCAGTACTTC.